This T cell receptor (beta chain) emerged from a study of blood T cells in healthy people across ages. Whole-study findings and limits: Across samples, TCR beta diversity tracked strongly with naive T cell percentage.

PBMCs were isolated at a quantity of at least 7 million per sample. Concerning this clonotype itself: Its antigen is currently unknown.

The second PCR ran roughly 7 to 12 cycles with a sample-barcoded 5' primer and J-beta primers. One entry per CDR3 protein, called by TCRdb with MiXCR from the 5' RACE reads. This table has 1.5 million or so distinct CDR3 sequences, less than 45% appearing once. From germline, CDR1 is WSHSY and CDR2 SAAADI. The CDR3 has 13 residues. Trimming pared 6 bases from V and 1 base from J, leaving 6 bases between. This sequence was found in a woman aged 18-29 years in good health. Specimen: blood. V and J are TRBV10-2 and TRBJ2-2, with D uncertain. This chain's CDR3 is CASRTLNTGELFF. The CDR3, as DNA: TGCGCCAGCAGGACCCTGAACACCGGGGAGCTGTTTTTT.